Each of the 26 T cell receptor beta chains below was sequenced from the same sample in a study of blood T cell repertoires in COVID-19 (dated by TCRdb to about 2020). The library was built by means of the immunoSEQ multiplex PCR assay. Entries here come from immuneACCESS through TCRdb and include only in-frame sequences with V and J called. Some clones fail to appear in such tables; in the studies checked, an unresolved V gene covers under half of the shortfall, and the cause of the remainder is unknown. This sample comprises 70,000 or so clones, approximately 90% of them detected only once. Approximately 4.9% of the sample goes to the ten largest clones. Input material: peripheral blood. All receptors come from a woman aged 18-29 years with acute or convalescent COVID-19.

DNA of the CDR3: TGTGCCAGCAGCTCCCCTCCAGGACGGGGGACTGAAGCTTTCTTT. Translating it yields CASSSPPGRGTEAFF. V gene TRBV11-2 combines with J gene TRBJ1-1; D is possibly TRBD1 (5 bases). The length of the CDR3 is 15 residues. Germline V gene data show CDR1 as SGHAT and CDR2 as FQNNGV. V lost 4 bases and J 5 bases, leaving 17 bases between the germline ends.

The gene calls are TRBV3-1 (or the pseudogene TRBV3-2) and TRBJ1-2; 7 nucleotides match TRBD1. The V gene end was trimmed by 0 bases and the J gene end by 3 bases; junction bases not matched to a gene: 4. The germline CDR1 and CDR2 sequences are LGHDT and YNNKEL (reference sequence). The CDR3 is 15 amino acids. CDR3 protein: CASSQDWGTDYGYTF. In DNA, the CDR3 is TGTGCCAGCAGCCAAGATTGGGGGACAGACTATGGCTACACCTTC.

The genes are TRBV19 and TRBJ1-4; a weak D match, TRBD1 (6 bases). Germline V lookup: CDR1 LNHDA, CDR2 SQIVND (reference sequence). The germline V and J ends were trimmed by 8 bases and 2 bases, with 18 bases remaining between them. CDR3 length equals 16 residues. The CDR3 nucleotides read TGTGCCAGTTCTTCACCGCAGGGGATCACTAATGAAAAACTGTTTTTT. As protein: CASSSPQGITNEKLFF.

This clone was detected once. The chain combines TRBV3-1 (or the pseudogene TRBV3-2) with TRBJ2-5; D is possibly TRBD2 (6 bases). V dropped 1 base and J dropped 5 bases, with 20 bases sitting between them. The CDR3 has 17 amino acids. Per germline, CDR1 LGHDT and CDR2 YNNKEL (reference sequence). The DNA of the CDR3 is TGTGCCAGCAGCCAAGGCCCAGGGAGGTCCCGAGGGGAGACCCAGTACTTC. It encodes CASSQGPGRSRGETQYF.

V and J are TRBV6-1 and TRBJ1-5, with TRBD1 matching over 10 bases. From germline, CDR1 is MNHNS and CDR2 SASEGT. V was pared by 1 base and J by 3 bases, with 12 bases of the junction left unmatched. The CDR3 consists of 19 residues. Here the CDR3 DNA reads TGTGCCAGCAGTGAAGTGGGCCTGACAGGGGGCCGCCTCAATCAGCCCCAGCATTTT. This encodes CASSEVGLTGGRLNQPQHF.

V is TRBV7-6 and J is TRBJ2-1, with TRBD2 identical over 10 bases. Germline values: CDR1 SGHVS, CDR2 FNYEAQ. Trimming at V came to 5 bases and at J to 8 bases, leaving 9 bases not matched to a gene. This CDR3 is 15 amino acids long. The CDR3, as DNA: TGTGCCAGCAGCCACAGACTAGCGGGTCGTGATGAGCAGTTCTTC. Translation gives CASSHRLAGRDEQFF.

V is TRBV7-6 and J is TRBJ2-5; tentatively, D is TRBD2 (5 bases). V lost 1 base and J lost 6, with 15 bases in between. Germline CDR1 reads SGHVS; CDR2 reads FNYEAQ. The CDR3 consists of 15 residues. The CDR3 region has the DNA TGTGCCAGCAGCTTAGAGGGCAGCAGCGGCCAGACCCAGTACTTC. Amino acid sequence: CASSLEGSSGQTQYF.

The chain uses TRBV7-2 and TRBJ1-5; D remains unclear. There are 15 residues in the CDR3. The V gene's germline CDR1 is SGHTA and CDR2 FQGNSA. V was pared by 1 base and J by 5 bases, with 12 bases between. In DNA, the CDR3 is TGTGCCAGCAGCTTAGATTCGAACCCGGATCAGCCCCAGCATTTT. As protein: CASSLDSNPDQPQHF.

This chain links TRBV10-2 with TRBJ2-5; D possibly corresponds to TRBD1 (6 bases). Germline V CDR1 and CDR2: WSHSY, SAAADI. CDR3 length: 15 residues. V was trimmed by 7 bases and J by 4 bases, leaving 19 bases between them. The DNA of the CDR3 is TGCGCCAGCACCAAACGTCGTGCAGGGGCAGAGACCCAGTACTTC. Amino acids: CASTKRRAGAETQYF.

This chain joins TRBV5-4 and TRBJ1-2; 7 bases fit TRBD1. This CDR3 has 13 residues. CDR1 is SGHNT and CDR2 is YYREEE in the germline V gene (reference sequence). Trimming took 4 bases from V and 6 from J; bases not matched to a gene: 6. The chain's CDR3 is CASSVGTENGYTF. Written as DNA, the CDR3 is TGTGCCAGCAGCGTCGGGACAGAAAATGGCTACACCTTC.

The chain uses TRBV27 and TRBJ2-5, with 11 bases fitting TRBD2. CDR3 length equals 18 residues. V gave up 5 bases and J gave up 1 base; unmatched junction bases: 12. Germline CDR1 MNHEY, CDR2 SMNVEV (reference sequence). The CDR3 nucleotides read TGTGCCAGCAGTCAAAACAATCCTAGCGGGGGGTTCCAAGAGACCCAGTACTTC. Translating it yields CASSQNNPSGGFQETQYF.

This clone came up once. This sequence joins TRBV6-4 and TRBJ2-2; D possibly corresponds to TRBD2 (7 bases). CDR3 length: 16 residues. Germline CDR1 and CDR2: MRHNA and SNTAGT. Trimming took 1 base from V and 5 from J, leaving 14 bases between them. CDR3 in amino acids: CASSDWGQGGTGELFF. The DNA for the CDR3 is TGTGCCAGCAGTGACTGGGGGCAGGGAGGGACCGGGGAGCTGTTTTTT.

The chain carries TRBV27 and TRBJ1-2; 8 nucleotides line up with TRBD1. V trimming: 5 bases; J trimming: 4 bases; junction bases outside the gene matches: 9. The CDR3 contains 15 residues. CDR1 MNHEY and CDR2 SMNVEV come from the germline V gene (reference sequence). The CDR3 sequence is CASSPTGDYPYGYTF. The CDR3 bases are TGTGCCAGCAGTCCGACAGGGGATTATCCCTATGGCTACACCTTC.

Turning to this clone: A read error may explain this, as a much larger clone is one base away. The identical CDR3 is also encoded by other nucleotide sequences in the sample. The chain couples TRBV6-5 to TRBJ2-4, with TRBD2 identical over 11 bases. Trimming cost V 6 bases and J 5 bases; bases outside gene matches: 6. There are 15 residues in the CDR3. Per the germline V gene, CDR1 is MNHEY and CDR2 is SVGAGI. The CDR3 bases are TGTGCCAGCAGGCTAGCGGGGGGTGTTCAAAACATTCAGTACTTC. Encoded protein: CASRLAGGVQNIQYF.

V gene TRBV19 combines with J gene TRBJ2-6; TRBD1 aligns across 8 bases. Germline V gene lookup returns CDR1 LNHDA and CDR2 SQIVND (reference sequence). Trimming at V came to 5 bases and at J to 3 bases, leaving 12 bases not matched to a gene. The CDR3 has 18 amino acids. Here the CDR3 DNA reads TGTGCCAGTAGTTTTCGCACTTCCGGGACAGGTGGGGCCAACGTCCTGACTTTC. Protein: CASSFRTSGTGGANVLTF. Combining the CDR3 with reference TRBV19 and TRBJ2-6 gives the whole variable domain DGGITQSPKYLFRKEGQNVTLSCEQNLNHDAMYWYRQDPGQGLRLIYYSQIVNDFQKGDIAEGYSVSREKKESFPLTVTSAQKNPTAFYLCASSFRTSGTGGANVLTFGAGSRLTVL.

The chain has TRBV2 and TRBJ1-5, with 8 positions matching TRBD1. The CDR3 runs 15 residues. After removal of 6 bases from V and 2 bases from J, the junction contained 6 bases not matched to a gene. The germline CDR1 and CDR2 sequences are SNHLY and FYNNEI. CDR3 in amino acids: CASRPTGDRNQPQHF. The CDR3 DNA reads TGTGCCAGCAGGCCGACAGGGGACCGCAATCAGCCCCAGCATTTT.

This clone was found a few times. The chain couples TRBV15 to TRBJ2-1, with 10 bases identical to TRBD1. J lost 2 bases, V lost 2 bases, and 3 bases had no gene match. The CDR3 has 16 residues. Germline-derived CDR1 and CDR2 are LNHNV and YYDKDF (reference sequence). The CDR3 bases are TGTGCCACCAGCAGACGGACAGGGGGTGCCTACAATGAGCAGTTCTTC. Translated: CATSRRTGGAYNEQFF.

This chain uses TRBV6-5 with TRBJ1-5, with a possible D match to TRBD1 (5 bases). The ends were cut back, 6 bases at V and 0 bases at J, with 12 bases in the middle. CDR1 MNHEY and CDR2 SVGAGI come from the germline V gene. CDR3 length: 15 amino acids. Here the CDR3 DNA reads TGTGCCAGCAGCCCCGGGGGGTATAGCAATCAGCCCCAGCATTTT. Translation gives CASSPGGYSNQPQHF.

The V call is TRBV3-1 (or the pseudogene TRBV3-2), the J call TRBJ1-1; 9 bases map to TRBD1. Trimming removed 3 bases from V and 2 bases from J; junction bases left unmatched: 10. The CDR3 is made up of 17 amino acids. The V gene's germline CDR1 is LGHDT and CDR2 YNNKEL (reference sequence). As DNA, the CDR3 is TGTGCCAGCAGCCAGGGCAGGGACAGGGTAAGAAACACTGAAGCTTTCTTT. Residues: CASSQGRDRVRNTEAFF.

This chain uses TRBV2 with TRBJ2-7, with 11 bases lining up with TRBD2. Germline CDR1 reads SNHLY; CDR2 reads FYNNEI. The CDR3 totals 14 residues. V shed 7 bases and J 3 bases; nucleotides not matched to a gene: 5. This chain's CDR3 is CASKEGTSGYEQYF. The CDR3 nucleotides are TGTGCCAGCAAAGAGGGGACTAGCGGCTACGAGCAGTACTTC.

The V gene is TRBV14, the J gene TRBJ2-1, with a weak D call TRBD1 (7 bases). This CDR3 contains 12 residues. V gave up 4 bases and J gave up 15 bases, with 16 bases separating them. Germline lookup yields CDR1 SGHDN and CDR2 FVKESK. The CDR3 nucleotides are TGTGCCAGCAGCCGCTCAGGGGGGACTCGGTTCTTC. Its protein product is CASSRSGGTRFF.

This clone occurred once. V is TRBV10-3 and J is TRBJ2-3; 10 bases line up with TRBD2. V trimming: 9 bases; J trimming: 8 bases; junction bases outside the gene matches: 8. Germline values: CDR1 ENHRY, CDR2 SYGVKD. This CDR3 contains 13 residues. CDR3: CAISSGGLITQYF. In nucleotides, the CDR3 is TGTGCCATATCTAGCGGGGGTCTCATTACGCAGTATTTT.

This clone is a singleton in its sample. The chain recombines TRBV6-5 with TRBJ2-6, with 7 bases aligning to TRBD1. Germline V gene sequence: CDR1 MNHEY, CDR2 SVGAGI. The trim removed 6 bases at V and 2 bases at J, leaving 4 bases unmatched. This CDR3 is 15 amino acids long. The CDR3 sequence: CASRGTGAGANVLTF. The CDR3 DNA is TGTGCCAGCAGGGGAACAGGGGCTGGGGCCAACGTCCTGACTTTC.

The chain is built from TRBV27 and TRBJ1-5, with 9 positions matching TRBD1. V shed 6 bases, J shed 6 bases, and the junction held 6 bases outside the gene matches. The germline gives CDR1 MNHEY, CDR2 SMNVEV (reference sequence). The CDR3 spans 14 residues. The CDR3 reads CASRTGGPGQPQHF. The DNA for the CDR3 is TGTGCCAGCAGGACAGGGGGTCCAGGTCAGCCCCAGCATTTT.

The chain combines TRBV2 with TRBJ1-4, with 9 bases matching TRBD1. CDR1 SNHLY and CDR2 FYNNEI come from the germline V gene. The length of the CDR3 is 15 residues. The trim removed 4 bases at V and 8 bases at J, leaving 8 bases unmatched. For the CDR3, the DNA is TGTGCCAGCAGTGGGGACAGGGCAAGTCTCGAAAAACTGTTTTTT. This sequence encodes CASSGDRASLEKLFF.

V usage is TRBV3-1 (or the pseudogene TRBV3-2) and J usage is TRBJ1-4; 10 nucleotides agree with TRBD1. The CDR3 runs to 14 residues. V trimming: 2 bases; J trimming: 7 bases; junction bases outside the gene matches: 1. The germline V gene encodes CDR1 LGHDT and CDR2 YNNKEL (reference sequence). The CDR3 loop reads CASSQRTGGEKLFF. CDR3 nucleotide sequence: TGTGCCAGCAGCCAAAGGACAGGGGGTGAAAAACTGTTTTTT.